This T cell receptor (beta chain) emerged from a study of blood T cell repertoires in COVID-19. The wider study: Donors in the United States, Italy and Spain gave samples during acute or convalescent COVID-19.

Some clones are missing from TCRdb's copy, which holds only in-frame ones; the method was immunoSEQ multiplex PCR. The data contain under 35,000 clones, approximately 80% of them singletons. The length of the CDR3 is 14 residues. Germline CDR1 and CDR2: SGHRS and YFSETQ. V was pared by 3 bases and J by 4 bases, with 12 bases between. This clone turned up a few times. This receptor was taken from an older man with acute or convalescent COVID-19. Material: peripheral blood. This chain connects TRBV5-1 to TRBJ2-3, with TRBD2 as a possible D gene (6 bases). CDR3 region: CASSWSRDPDTQYF. CDR3 DNA: TGCGCCAGCAGCTGGTCGCGGGACCCAGATACGCAGTATTTT.